The 8 T cell receptor beta chains reported below all come from one sample, sequenced in a study of blood T cell repertoires in COVID-19 (TCRdb year 2020). The library was made by the immunoSEQ multiplex PCR assay. TCRdb obtained this table from immuneACCESS and retained in-frame rearrangements with V and J assigned. These tables miss some clones; where compared with another copy, unresolved V genes account for less than half of the shortfall, and the remainder is unexplained. This sample lists fewer than 250,000 clones; roughly 90% were detected once. The ten largest account for about 2% of the sample. Sample: peripheral blood. Receptors were obtained from a woman between 50 and 59 years old with acute or convalescent COVID-19.

This chain uses TRBV11-3 with TRBJ2-7, with 9 positions matching TRBD1. The CDR3 consists of 14 residues. CDR1 and CDR2 from the germline V gene are SGHNT and YENEEA. The trim removed 5 bases at V and 5 bases at J, leaving 7 bases unmatched. CDR3: CASSRNTGGHEQYF. For the CDR3, the DNA is TGTGCCAGCAGCCGAAATACAGGGGGCCACGAGCAGTACTTC.

V is TRBV6-5 and J is TRBJ1-2; TRBD1 might be the D (6 bases). Looked up from germline, CDR1 is MNHEY and CDR2 is SVGAGI. Trimming removed 6 bases from V and 2 bases from J, with 13 bases in between. This CDR3 spans 14 amino acids. The CDR3 DNA is TGTGCCAGCAGACCAGGGGTCGCCAACTATGGCTACACCTTC. It is translated as CASRPGVANYGYTF.

CDR3 loop: CASSPLRPAGASYNEQFF. The CDR3 nucleotides read TGTGCCAGCAGTCCCCTTCGGCCAGCGGGGGCCTCCTACAATGAGCAGTTCTTC. V usage is TRBV2 and J usage is TRBJ2-1; the match to TRBD2 covers 8 bases. The V gene's germline CDR1 is SNHLY and CDR2 FYNNEI. The length of the CDR3 is 18 residues. Unmatched junction bases numbered 12, after V lost 5 bases and J lost 0 bases.

This chain links TRBV12-3 or TRBV12-4 with TRBJ1-1, with D uncertain. The CDR3 runs 13 residues. V lost 2 bases to trimming and J lost 3 bases, with 7 bases between them. The CDR3 bases are TGTGCCAGCAGTTTACGGGGATACACTGAAGCTTTCTTT. As protein: CASSLRGYTEAFF.

The chain employs TRBV5-1 and TRBJ1-2, with 7 bases lining up with TRBD1. Germline V gene data show CDR1 as SGHRS and CDR2 as YFSETQ. This CDR3 spans 15 amino acids. The J segment lost 2 bases and the V segment lost 0 bases, leaving 4 bases of the junction unmatched. The CDR3 coding sequence is TGCGCCAGCAGCTTGGTGGCAGGGGGGAACTATGGCTACACCTTC. Its translation: CASSLVAGGNYGYTF.

The chain couples TRBV11-2 to TRBJ2-1; possibly TRBD2 for D (6 bases). Trimming shortened V by 7 bases and J by 4 bases, and 17 bases separated the two germline ends. The CDR3 is 15 residues long. The germline V gene has CDR1 SGHAT and CDR2 FQNNGV. The CDR3 is CASNALANPYNEQFF. DNA for the CDR3: TGTGCCAGCAATGCACTAGCTAACCCTTACAATGAGCAGTTCTTC. Full variable domain (missing parts from reference TRBV11-2 and TRBJ2-1): EAGVAQSPRYKIIEKRQSVAFWCNPISGHATLYWYQQILGQGPKLLIQFQNNGVVDDSQLPKDRFSAERLKGVDSTLKIQPAKLEDSAVYLCASNALANPYNEQFFGPGTRLTVL.

The chain employs TRBV13 and TRBJ1-2; TRBD1 agrees at 10 bases. Germline V CDR1 and CDR2: PRHDT, FYEKMQ (reference sequence). Trimming cost V 8 bases and J 2 bases; bases outside gene matches: 8. The CDR3 has 15 residues. CDR3 DNA sequence: TGTGCCAGCCGAATACAGGGACAGGGGAACTATGGCTACACCTTC. Amino acid sequence: CASRIQGQGNYGYTF.

This clone was detected once. The V gene is TRBV2, the J gene TRBJ1-1, with 7 bases matching TRBD1. The CDR3 consists of 13 residues. The V segment lost 9 bases and the J segment 2 bases; nucleotides outside the gene matches: 6. Looked up from germline, CDR1 is SNHLY and CDR2 is FYNNEI. This chain's CDR3 is CASSGGINTEAFF. DNA of the CDR3: TGTGCCAGTTCAGGGGGGATTAACACTGAAGCTTTCTTT. The whole variable domain, remainder taken from reference TRBV2 and TRBJ1-1, is EPEVTQTPSHQVTQMGQEVILRCVPISNHLYFYWYRQILGQKVEFLVSFYNNEISEKSEIFDDQFSVERPDGSNFTLKIRSTKLEDSAMYFCASSGGINTEAFFGQGTRLTVV.